One and the same sample provided the 9 T cell receptor beta chains below, sequenced in a study of early T cells in non-severe SARS-CoV-2 infection. TCRdb independently ran MiXCR on the 5' RACE reads; one entry per CDR3 protein. In the table there are about 61,000 distinct CDR3 sequences, approximately 10% of which are singletons. Input material: whole blood. These receptors all stem from an adult who was a healthcare worker with PCR-confirmed SARS-CoV-2 infection or an uninfected control (not recorded which).

This chain connects TRBV30 to TRBJ2-2; 7 bases align to TRBD1. The CDR3 extends over 14 amino acids. Looked up from germline, CDR1 is GTSNPN and CDR2 is SVGIG (reference sequence). V was pared by 4 bases and J by 6 bases, with 8 bases of the junction left unmatched. The CDR3 region is CAWTFQGVSGELFF. The CDR3 coding sequence is TGTGCCTGGACTTTCCAGGGGGTGTCCGGGGAGCTGTTTTTT.

This clonotype was seen a handful of times. The rearrangement links TRBV13 to TRBJ2-7; D could derive from TRBD1 or TRBD2 (5 bases each). The CDR3 runs 13 residues. Germline CDR1 is PRHDT and CDR2 is FYEKMQ (reference sequence). V dropped 5 bases and J dropped 5 bases, with 13 bases sitting between them. The CDR3 region has the DNA TGTGCCAGCAGCCACACCGGGACGGACGAGCAGTACGTC. As protein: CASSHTGTDEQYV.

This chain links TRBV2 with TRBJ2-1, with TRBD2 matching over 7 bases. The CDR3 runs 14 residues. The V gene end was trimmed by 8 bases and the J gene end by 5 bases; junction bases not matched to a gene: 9. CDR1 and CDR2 from the germline V gene are SNHLY and FYNNEI. The CDR3 DNA follows: TGTGCCAGCCGCCCCGGGACTAATAACAATGAGCAGTTCTTC. Translation: CASRPGTNNNEQFF.

This chain links TRBV9 with TRBJ2-3; TRBD2 agrees at 10 bases. CDR3 length: 15 amino acids. V gave up 3 bases and J gave up 3 bases; unmatched junction bases: 4. CDR1 SGDLS and CDR2 YYNGEE come from the germline V gene. The CDR3 nucleotides read TGTGCCAGCAGCGCTAGCGGGGGTACGACAGATACGCAGTATTTT. Protein sequence: CASSASGGTTDTQYF. Variable domain in full (rest from reference TRBV9 and TRBJ2-3): DSGVTQTPKHLITATGQRVTLRCSPRSGDLSVYWYQQSLDQGLQFLIQYYNGEERAKGNILERFSAQQFPDLHSELNLSSLELGDSALYFCASSASGGTTDTQYFGPGTRLTVL.

There are many counts of this clonotype. V and J are TRBV14 and TRBJ2-5, with a tentative D call TRBD2 (7 bases). The CDR3 extends over 14 amino acids. V lost 2 bases and J lost 1, with 8 bases in between. Germline lookup yields CDR1 SGHDN and CDR2 FVKESK. For the CDR3, the DNA is TGTGCCAGCAGCCAACGGGGGGCCCAAGAGACCCAGTACTTC. As protein: CASSQRGAQETQYF.

This rearrangement joins TRBV9 to TRBJ1-2; tentatively, D is TRBD1 (6 bases). The germline V gene has CDR1 SGDLS and CDR2 YYNGEE. V lost 1 base and J 4 bases, leaving 11 bases between the germline ends. This CDR3 region has 14 residues. The CDR3 coding sequence is TGTGCCAGCAGCGTATCAGGGGCTGTCTATGGCTACACCTTC. It is translated as CASSVSGAVYGYTF.

This clonotype was observed a handful of times. The V call is TRBV6-6, the J call TRBJ1-1; the match to TRBD1 covers 7 bases. CDR1 and CDR2 from the germline V gene are MNHNY and SVGAGI (reference sequence). This CDR3 spans 13 amino acids. The trim removed 0 bases at V and 10 bases at J, leaving 5 bases unmatched. CDR3 protein: CASSYSGGDGAFF. As DNA, the CDR3 is TGTGCCAGCAGTTACTCAGGGGGCGATGGAGCTTTCTTT.

The chain recombines TRBV20-1 with TRBJ2-2; no clear D gene. Germline assignment: CDR1 DFQATT and CDR2 SNEGSKA (reference sequence). The CDR3 extends over 14 amino acids. Trimming pared 2 bases from V and 7 bases from J, leaving 14 bases between. The CDR3 nucleotides read TGCAGTGCTAGAAAGACCTTCTTGGGCGGGGAGCTGTTTTTT. Translation gives CSARKTFLGGELFF.

In regard to this clonotype: The CDR3 carries no conserved terminal phenylalanine or tryptophan, so it likely arises from a read error. V usage is TRBV7-9 and J usage is TRBJ1-1, with unresolved D. Looked up from germline, CDR1 is SEHNR and CDR2 is FQNEAQ (reference sequence). The V gene lost 1 base and the J gene lost 1 base, with 4 bases spanning the gap. The CDR3 has 13 residues. Written as DNA, the CDR3 is TGTGCCAGCAGCTTAGAACAGAACACTGAAGCTTTCCTT. It is translated as CASSLEQNTEAFL.